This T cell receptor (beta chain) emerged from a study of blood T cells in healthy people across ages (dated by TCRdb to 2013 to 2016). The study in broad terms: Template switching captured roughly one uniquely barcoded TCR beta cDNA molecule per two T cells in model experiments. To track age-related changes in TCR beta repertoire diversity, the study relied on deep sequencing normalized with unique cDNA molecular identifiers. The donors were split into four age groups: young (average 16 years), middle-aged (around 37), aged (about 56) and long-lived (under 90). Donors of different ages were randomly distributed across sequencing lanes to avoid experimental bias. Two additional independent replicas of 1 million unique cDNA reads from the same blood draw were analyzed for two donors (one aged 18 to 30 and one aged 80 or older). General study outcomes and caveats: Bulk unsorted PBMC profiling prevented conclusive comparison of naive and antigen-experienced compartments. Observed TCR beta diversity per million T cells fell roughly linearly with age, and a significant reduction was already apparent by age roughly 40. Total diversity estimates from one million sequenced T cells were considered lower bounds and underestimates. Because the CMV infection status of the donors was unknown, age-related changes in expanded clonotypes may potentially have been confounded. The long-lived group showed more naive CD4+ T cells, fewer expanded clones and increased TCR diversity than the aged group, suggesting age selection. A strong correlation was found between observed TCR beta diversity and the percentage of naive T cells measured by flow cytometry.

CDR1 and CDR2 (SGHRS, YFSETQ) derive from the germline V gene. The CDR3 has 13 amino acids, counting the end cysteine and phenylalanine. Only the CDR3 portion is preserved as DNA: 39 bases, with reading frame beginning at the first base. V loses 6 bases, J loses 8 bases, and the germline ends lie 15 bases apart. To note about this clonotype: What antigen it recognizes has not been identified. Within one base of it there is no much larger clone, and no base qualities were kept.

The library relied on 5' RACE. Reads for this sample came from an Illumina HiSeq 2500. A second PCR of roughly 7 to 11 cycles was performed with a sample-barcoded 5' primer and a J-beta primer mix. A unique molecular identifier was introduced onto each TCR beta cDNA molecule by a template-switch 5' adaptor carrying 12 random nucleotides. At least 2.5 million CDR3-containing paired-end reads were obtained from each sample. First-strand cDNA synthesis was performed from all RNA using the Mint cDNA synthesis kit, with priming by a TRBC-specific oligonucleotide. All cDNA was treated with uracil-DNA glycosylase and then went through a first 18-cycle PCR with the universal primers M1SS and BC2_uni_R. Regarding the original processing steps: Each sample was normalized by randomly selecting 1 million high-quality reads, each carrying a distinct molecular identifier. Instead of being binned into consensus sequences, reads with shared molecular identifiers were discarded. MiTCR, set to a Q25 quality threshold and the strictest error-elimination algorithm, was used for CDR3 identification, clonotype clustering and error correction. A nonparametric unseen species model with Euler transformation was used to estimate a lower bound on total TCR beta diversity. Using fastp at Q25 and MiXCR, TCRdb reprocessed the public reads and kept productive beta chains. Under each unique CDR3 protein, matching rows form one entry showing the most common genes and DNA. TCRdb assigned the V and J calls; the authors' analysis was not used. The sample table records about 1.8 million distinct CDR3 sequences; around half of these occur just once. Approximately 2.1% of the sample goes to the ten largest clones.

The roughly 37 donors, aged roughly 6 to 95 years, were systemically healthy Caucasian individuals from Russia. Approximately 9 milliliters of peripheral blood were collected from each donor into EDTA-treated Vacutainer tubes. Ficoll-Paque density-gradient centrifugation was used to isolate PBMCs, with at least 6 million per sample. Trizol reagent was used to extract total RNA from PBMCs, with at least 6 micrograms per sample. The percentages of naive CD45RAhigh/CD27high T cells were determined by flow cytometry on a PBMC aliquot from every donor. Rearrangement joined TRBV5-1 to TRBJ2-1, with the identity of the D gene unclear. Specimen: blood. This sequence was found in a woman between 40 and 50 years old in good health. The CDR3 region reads CASTPHGFDEQFF. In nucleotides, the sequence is TGCGCCAGCACACCCCACGGGTTCGATGAGCAGTTCTTC.